These 13 T cell receptor beta chains were all obtained from the same sample, sequenced in a study of Ad26.COV2.S vaccination and SARS-CoV-2 variants. Treatment noted: around 19 received Ad26.COV2.S at low or high dose, single or two shots; about 5 received placebo; per-sample allocation not given. The study sampled participants on day 63 after the first vaccine or placebo injection. The protocol was immunoSEQ multiplex PCR, while the TCRdb copy is restricted to in-frame clones and leaves out a portion. The repertoire includes some 300,000 clones, about 82% of them detected once, and 2.1% sits in the top ten. Specimen: peripheral blood, collected in a trial of Ad26.COV2.S vaccine versus placebo. The receptors stem from a person aged 18-65 years who received the Ad26.COV2.S COVID-19 vaccine or a placebo.

The chain couples TRBV4-2 to TRBJ2-3, with D possibly being TRBD1 (5 bases). Germline assignment: CDR1 LGHNA and CDR2 YNFKEQ. The ends were cut back, 0 bases at V and 1 base at J, with 8 bases in the middle. This CDR3 has 15 residues. The CDR3 DNA follows: TGTGCCAGCAGCCAAGAGGCACAGGGCACAGATACGCAGTATTTT. It encodes CASSQEAQGTDTQYF.

This clone was counted between two and nine times. Other DNA sequences of this sample code for an identical CDR3. The chain carries TRBV5-1 and TRBJ1-6; 8 bases align to TRBD1. Germline V gives CDR1 SGHRS, CDR2 YFSETQ. This CDR3 region has 15 residues. After removal of 0 bases from V and 10 bases from J, the junction contained 6 bases not matched to a gene. The CDR3 reads CASSLGTGRGSPLHF. The CDR3 nucleotides read TGCGCCAGCAGCTTGGGGACAGGGAGAGGATCACCCCTCCACTTT.

The CDR3 DNA reads as TGTGCCAGCAGTTCCCTCGTCAGGAGCGAGCAGTACTTC. Protein product: CASSSLVRSEQYF. The chain uses TRBV12-3 or TRBV12-4 and TRBJ2-7; D call uncertain. The CDR3 covers 13 residues. Trimming pared 4 bases from V and 6 bases from J, leaving 13 bases between.

This clone was detected once. CDR3 DNA: TGTGCCAGCAGTTCCTCCCCGGGACAGCCCTACGAGCAGTACTTC. It translates to CASSSSPGQPYEQYF. V and J are TRBV28 and TRBJ2-7; 7 nucleotides align to TRBD1. This CDR3 is built from 15 residues. V was pared by 4 bases and J by 2 bases, with 8 bases of the junction left unmatched. The germline gives CDR1 MDHEN, CDR2 SYDVKM.

The chain uses TRBV6-5 and TRBJ2-7, with 10 bases that match TRBD1. V lost 8 bases to trimming and J lost 3 bases; unmatched junction nucleotides: 7. The CDR3 has 14 amino acids. From germline, CDR1 is MNHEY and CDR2 SVGAGI. The chain's CDR3 is CASGQDRGFYEQYF. In nucleotides, the CDR3 is TGTGCCAGCGGGCAGGACAGGGGGTTCTACGAGCAGTACTTC.

This chain joins TRBV19 and TRBJ2-3, with TRBD2 matching over 10 bases. This CDR3 contains 14 residues. Germline V gene lookup returns CDR1 LNHDA and CDR2 SQIVND (reference sequence). Unmatched junction bases numbered 4, after V lost 6 bases and J lost 4 bases. CDR3 region: CASSSSGGADTQYF. DNA for the CDR3: TGTGCCAGTAGCTCCAGCGGGGGGGCAGATACGCAGTATTTT.

The gene calls are TRBV6-2 or TRBV6-3 and TRBJ1-2; D unresolved. V was shortened by 4 bases and J by 7 bases, with 13 bases between the two germline ends. The CDR3 has 13 residues. From germline, CDR1 is MNHEY and CDR2 SVGEGT. The CDR3 region is CASSSTVVGGYTF. In DNA form, the CDR3 reads TGTGCCAGCAGTTCGACCGTCGTGGGTGGCTACACCTTC.

The chain couples TRBV7-2 to TRBJ2-7; the D is unclear. Germline CDR1 is SGHTA and CDR2 is FQGNSA. The CDR3 contains 13 residues. Trimming stripped 0 bases from V and 3 bases from J, with 6 bases between. This CDR3 reads CASSLAESYEQYF. As DNA, the CDR3 is TGTGCCAGCAGCTTAGCAGAGAGCTACGAGCAGTACTTC. Complete variable domain (other parts from reference TRBV7-2 and TRBJ2-7): GAGVSQSPSNKVTEKGKDVELRCDPISGHTALYWYRQSLGQGLEFLIYFQGNSAPDKSGLPSDRFSAERTGGSVSTLTIQRTQQEDSAVYLCASSLAESYEQYFGPGTRLTVT.

This chain links TRBV12-3 or TRBV12-4 with TRBJ2-7; TRBD2 is a possible D gene (5 bases). The V gene lost 6 bases and the J gene lost 6 bases, with 12 bases spanning the gap. There are 12 residues in the CDR3. The chain's CDR3 is CASRAPGSEQYF. CDR3 nucleotides: TGTGCCAGCAGAGCACCGGGGTCCGAGCAGTACTTC.

The rearrangement links TRBV7-6 to TRBJ2-5; 8 bases fit TRBD2. The germline V gene has CDR1 SGHVS and CDR2 FNYEAQ. This CDR3 has 15 residues. V trimming: 6 bases; J trimming: 4 bases; junction bases outside the gene matches: 10. CDR3 amino acids: CASSPRGSGVETQYF. In nucleotides, the CDR3 is TGTGCCAGCAGTCCTCGCGGTAGCGGGGTAGAGACCCAGTACTTC.

This clone has only one observation. The genes are TRBV4-2 and TRBJ1-5, with TRBD1 identical over 7 bases. From germline, CDR1 is LGHNA and CDR2 YNFKEQ. Trimming took 0 bases from V and 5 from J; bases not matched to a gene: 16. The CDR3 has 19 residues. CDR3 loop: CASSQDLGLAGGVYQPQHF. The CDR3 DNA is TGTGCCAGCAGCCAAGATCTGGGCCTGGCAGGGGGAGTATATCAGCCCCAGCATTTT.

V gene TRBV9 combines with J gene TRBJ1-4; D unclear. CDR3 size: 16 residues. The V end lost 0 bases, the J end lost 3 bases, and 12 bases lay between the germline ends. Germline V CDR1 and CDR2: SGDLS, YYNGEE. The CDR3 protein is CASSVGGRSANEKLFF. In DNA form, the CDR3 reads TGTGCCAGCAGCGTAGGTGGGAGGTCGGCTAATGAAAAACTGTTTTTT.

The V and J genes are TRBV28 and TRBJ2-3; the D gene is possibly TRBD2 (5 bases). V was trimmed by 4 bases and J by 1 base, leaving 12 bases between them. CDR1 is MDHEN and CDR2 is SYDVKM in the germline V gene. The CDR3 contains 15 residues. Written as DNA, the CDR3 is TGTGCCAGCAGTTCGCTAGGACTTGGCACAGATACGCAGTATTTT. Translation gives CASSSLGLGTDTQYF.